This T cell receptor beta chain was obtained from a study of patients and donors after allogeneic stem cell transplantation. The CDR3 consists of 17 residues. Trimming took 5 bases from V and 1 from J, leaving 16 bases between them. The germline CDR1 and CDR2 sequences are SGHRS and YFSETQ. MiXCR, applied by TCRdb to the RT-PCR reads, yields one record per CDR3 protein. The sample records approximately 200,000 distinct CDR3 sequences, around two fifths being singletons. The receptor's source is a human donor who was either an allogeneic HSCT recipient or a stem cell or donor lymphocyte infusion donor (not recorded which). It is not recorded whose cells these are; they may come from a transplant donor. Sample: blood, either unsorted or a sorted T cell fraction (not recorded which). The chain joins TRBV5-1 to TRBJ2-6, with D maybe TRBD1 (5 bases). This CDR3 is CASRYQGLPSGANVLTF. Written as DNA, the CDR3 is TGCGCCAGCAGGTACCAGGGATTACCGTCTGGGGCCAACGTCCTGACTTTC.